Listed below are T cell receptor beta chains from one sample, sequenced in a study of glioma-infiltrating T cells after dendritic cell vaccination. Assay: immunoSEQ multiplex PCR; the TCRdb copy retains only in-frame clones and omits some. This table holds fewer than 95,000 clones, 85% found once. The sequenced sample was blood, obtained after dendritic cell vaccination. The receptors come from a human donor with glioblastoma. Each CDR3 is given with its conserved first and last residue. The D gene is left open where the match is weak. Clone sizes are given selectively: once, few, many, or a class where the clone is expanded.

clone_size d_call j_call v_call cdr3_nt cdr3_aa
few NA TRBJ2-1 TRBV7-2 TGTGCCAGCAGCCTAGGCCAGGGGAACATCAATGAGCAGTTCTTC CASSLGQGNINEQFF
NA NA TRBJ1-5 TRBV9 TGTGCCAGCAGCCCTTCGGGAGGCCCTTATCAGCCCCAGCATTTT CASSPSGGPYQPQHF
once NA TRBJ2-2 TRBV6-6 TGTGCCAGCAGTTATGAGGGGGAGCTGTTTTTT CASSYEGELFF
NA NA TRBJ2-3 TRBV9 TGTGCCAGCAGCCTCACCGGGGGGCTCACAGATACGCAGTATTTT CASSLTGGLTDTQYF
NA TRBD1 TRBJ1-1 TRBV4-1 TGCGCCAGCAGCCAAGACCGAGACAGGGGGCACACTGAAGCTTTCTTT CASSQDRDRGHTEAFF
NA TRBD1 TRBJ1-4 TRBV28 TGTGCCAGCAGTCCAGGGGGAAAAGGTGAAAAACTGTTTTTT CASSPGGKGEKLFF
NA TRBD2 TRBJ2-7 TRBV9 TGTGCCAGCAGCGTAGGGGGGGGGACTAGCGGCGTCTACGAGCAGTACTTC CASSVGGGTSGVYEQYF
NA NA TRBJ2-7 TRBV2 TGTGCCGGGCGGGGGCAAGATAGAAAGGAGCAGTACTTC CAGRGQDRKEQYF
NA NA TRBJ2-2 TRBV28 TGTGCCAGCAGAAGAGATTTGAACACCGGGGAGCTGTTTTTT CASRRDLNTGELFF
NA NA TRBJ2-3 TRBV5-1 TGCGCCAGCAGCGATTCGCCGGGGTCAGATACGCAGTATTTT CASSDSPGSDTQYF
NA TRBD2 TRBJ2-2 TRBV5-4 TGTGCCAGCAGCCCACTAGCGGGGGGAAACACCGGGGAGCTGTTTTTT CASSPLAGGNTGELFF
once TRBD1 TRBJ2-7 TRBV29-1 TGCAGCGTTGAAGTTGGGACAGGGCACTCCTACGAGCAGTACTTC CSVEVGTGHSYEQYF
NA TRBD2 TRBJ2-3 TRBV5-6 TGTGCCAGCAGCTTTAGGACTAGCTTCACAGATACGCAGTATTTT CASSFRTSFTDTQYF
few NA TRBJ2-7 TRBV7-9 TGTGCCAGCAGCCATAACAGGCTGGGCTACTACGAGCAGTACTTC CASSHNRLGYYEQYF
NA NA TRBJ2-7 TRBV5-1 TGCGCCAGCAGCTTGACAGGGTCCTACGAGCAGTACTTC CASSLTGSYEQYF
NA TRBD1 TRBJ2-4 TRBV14 TGTGCCAGCAGCCAAGATACGAGGACAGGGATTCAGTACTTC CASSQDTRTGIQYF
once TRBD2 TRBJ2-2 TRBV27 TGTGCCAGCAGTTTTAAACCTAGCGGGAGGGCGAACACCGGGGAGCTGTTTTTT CASSFKPSGRANTGELFF
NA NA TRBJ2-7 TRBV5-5 TGTGCCAGCAGCTTGGAGGGGGTGGCAGTTTCTGAGCAGTACTTC CASSLEGVAVSEQYF
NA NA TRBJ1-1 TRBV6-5 TGTGCCAGCAGTCCGACAGACCCTAGGGTCACTGAAGCTTTCTTT CASSPTDPRVTEAFF
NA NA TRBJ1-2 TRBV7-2 TGTGCCAGCAGCTTAGGACAGAATTATGGCTACACCTTC CASSLGQNYGYTF
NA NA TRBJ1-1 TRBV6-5 TGTGCCAGCAGCCCCCCGGGACTGCCCAACACTGAAGCTTTCTTT CASSPPGLPNTEAFF
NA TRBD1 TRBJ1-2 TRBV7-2 TGTGCCAGCAGCTCGTCAACCGGGACAGGGACGAATGGCTACACCTTC CASSSSTGTGTNGYTF
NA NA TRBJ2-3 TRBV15 TGTGCCACCAGCAGAGCAGTGGCGACTAGCACAGATACGCAGTATTTT CATSRAVATSTDTQYF
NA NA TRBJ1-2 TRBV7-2 TGTGCCAGCAGCTTAGTTAGGGGAGGCTACACCTTC CASSLVRGGYTF
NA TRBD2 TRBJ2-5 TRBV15 TGTGCCACCAGCAGTCCGGGGGGACTACAAGAGACCCAGTACTTC CATSSPGGLQETQYF
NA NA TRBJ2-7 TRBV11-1 TGTGCCAGCAGCTTACTTTTTGTTGGAGGGAGTGAACTCTACGAGCAGTACTTC CASSLLFVGGSELYEQYF
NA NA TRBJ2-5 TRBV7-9 TGTGCCAGCAGCTTAGATCGAGGCAAGGAGAGTCAAGAGACCCAGTACTTC CASSLDRGKESQETQYF
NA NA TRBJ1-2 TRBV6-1 TGTGCCAGCAGGGAGGGGCCGTCACCACGCTACACCTTC CASREGPSPRYTF
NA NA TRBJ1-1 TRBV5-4 TGTGCCAGCACCCTACGGGGAGGGGGTGGGGGTGCTGAAGCTTTCTTT CASTLRGGGGGAEAFF
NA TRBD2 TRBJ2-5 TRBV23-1 TGCGCCAGCAGTCAAAGGACTAGCGGGCGGAAATCATACCAAGAGACCCAGTACTTC CASSQRTSGRKSYQETQYF
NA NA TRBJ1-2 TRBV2 TGTGCCAGCAGTGAAGCCGCTCTACGGGACTATGGCTACACCTTC CASSEAALRDYGYTF
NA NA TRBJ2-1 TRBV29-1 TGCAGCGGCAGCTCCTACAATGAGCAGTTCTTC CSGSSYNEQFF
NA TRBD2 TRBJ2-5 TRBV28 TGTGCCAGCAGTTTAATGGCTAGCGGCATCCTCGTAACCCAGTACTTC CASSLMASGILVTQYF
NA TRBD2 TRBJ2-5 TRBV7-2 TGTGCCAGCAGCTTAACTAGCGGGGGAAAAGAGACCCAGTACTTC CASSLTSGGKETQYF
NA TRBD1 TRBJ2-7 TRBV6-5 TGTGCCAGCAGTGTCGGGACAGGGACTTCCTACGAGCAGTACTTC CASSVGTGTSYEQYF
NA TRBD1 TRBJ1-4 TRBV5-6 TGTGCCAGCAGCCCTGGACAGGGGAGGGATGAAAAACTGTTTTTT CASSPGQGRDEKLFF
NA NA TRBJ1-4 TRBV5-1 TGCGCCAGCAGCTTGGGGTTGGCAGCAACTAATGAAAAACTGTTTTTT CASSLGLAATNEKLFF
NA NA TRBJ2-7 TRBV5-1 TGCGCCAGCAGCTTATTCTCTGCCGCGGAGGGTTACGAGCAGTACTTC CASSLFSAAEGYEQYF
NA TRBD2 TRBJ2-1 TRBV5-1 TGCGCCAGCAGCTTGGGACTAGCGGGAGGGAGAAATGAGCAGTTCTTC CASSLGLAGGRNEQFF
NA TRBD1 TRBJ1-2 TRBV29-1 TGCAGCGCAGAAGGCGACAGGGGGAGTGGATCCTATGGCTACACCTTC CSAEGDRGSGSYGYTF
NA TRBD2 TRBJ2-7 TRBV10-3 TGTGCCATCAGCAACCTCGGGGACTACAACGAGCAGTACTTC CAISNLGDYNEQYF
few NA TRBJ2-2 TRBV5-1 TGCGCCAGCAGCTTGGCCGCAGGGACCGGGGAGCTGTTTTTT CASSLAAGTGELFF